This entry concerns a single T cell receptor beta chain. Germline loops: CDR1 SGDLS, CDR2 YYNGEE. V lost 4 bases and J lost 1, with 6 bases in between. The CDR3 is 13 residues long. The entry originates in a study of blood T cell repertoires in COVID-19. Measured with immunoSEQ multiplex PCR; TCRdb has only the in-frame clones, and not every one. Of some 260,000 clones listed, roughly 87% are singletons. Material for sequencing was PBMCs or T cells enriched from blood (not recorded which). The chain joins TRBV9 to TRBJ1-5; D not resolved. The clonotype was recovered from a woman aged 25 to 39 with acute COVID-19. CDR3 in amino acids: CASSLGSNQPQHF. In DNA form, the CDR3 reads TGTGCCAGCAGCCTCGGGAGCAATCAGCCCCAGCATTTT. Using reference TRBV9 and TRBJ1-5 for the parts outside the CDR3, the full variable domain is DSGVTQTPKHLITATGQRVTLRCSPRSGDLSVYWYQQSLDQGLQFLIQYYNGEERAKGNILERFSAQQFPDLHSELNLSSLELGDSALYFCASSLGSNQPQHFGDGTRLSIL.